These T cell receptor beta chains were read from a single sample in a study of T cell changes during pregnancy in multiple sclerosis. Data came from immunoSEQ multiplex PCR; TCRdb stores just in-frame clones and leaves some out. Of 45,000 or so clones in the sample, about 91% are singletons; the top ten hold under 9.5%. The source was CD8+ T cells from peripheral blood mononuclear cells, collected after pregnancy. These receptors were collected from a female donor with multiple sclerosis, enrolled in a pregnancy study. The CDR3 runs from the conserved cysteine through the conserved F or W. A D gene is named only where the DNA matches it firmly. Part of the rows lack a size; the others show once, few, many or a class for expanded clones.

TRBV6-1	-	TRBJ1-2	-	TGTGCCAGCATCGGGGGCTATGGCTACACCTTC	CASIGGYGYTF
TRBV30	-	TRBJ2-7	-	TGTGCCTGGAGTGTCACTGCCTTCGAGCAGTACTTC	CAWSVTAFEQYF
TRBV28	-	TRBJ1-1	-	TGTGCCAGCATACCGAGGAACACTGAAGCTTTCTTT	CASIPRNTEAFF
TRBV19	-	TRBJ2-1	-	TGTGCCAGTAGTATCTGGGGGAGGGGGAACAATGAGCAGTTCTTC	CASSIWGRGNNEQFF
TRBV27	-	TRBJ2-1	TRBD2	TGTGCCAGCATGAGAGGCGGGAGCTCCTACAATGAGCAGTTCTTC	CASMRGGSSYNEQFF
TRBV4-3	few	TRBJ2-3	TRBD2	TGCGCCAGCAGCCAGGAGCGGGGGGGCTCAGATACGCAGTATTTT	CASSQERGGSDTQYF
TRBV14	once	TRBJ2-2	TRBD1	TGTGCCAGCAGAGCACCGGGACAGGAGAACACCGGGGAGCTGTTTTTT	CASRAPGQENTGELFF
TRBV30	-	TRBJ2-1	TRBD2	TGTGCCTGGAGTATTGGACTAGCGGCAACTTCCCTTTACAATGAGCAGTTCTTC	CAWSIGLAATSLYNEQFF
TRBV27	few	TRBJ1-5	-	TGTGCCAGCAGAAGATCCTATAGCAATCAGCCCCAGCATTTT	CASRRSYSNQPQHF
TRBV7-6	-	TRBJ1-5	TRBD1	TGTGCCAGCAGCTTTAGCTCCCGGACAGGGGCGGTCAATCAGCCCCAGCATTTT	CASSFSSRTGAVNQPQHF
TRBV9	-	TRBJ1-1	-	TGTGCCAGCAGCGTAGGGGACACGAACACTGAAGCTTTCTTT	CASSVGDTNTEAFF
TRBV11-2	-	TRBJ2-1	TRBD2	TGTGCCAGCAGCTTGACTAGCGGGGGCTACAATGAGCAGTTCTTC	CASSLTSGGYNEQFF
TRBV4-1	-	TRBJ1-5	TRBD1	TGCGCCAGCAGCCAAGATGGACAGGGGACGGGTAGCAATCAGCCCCAGCATTTT	CASSQDGQGTGSNQPQHF
TRBV5-6	-	TRBJ2-1	TRBD2	TGTGCCAGCAGTTACACCGGGACTAGCGGGGAGCAGTTCTTC	CASSYTGTSGEQFF
TRBV9	-	TRBJ2-2	-	TGTGCCAGCAGCGTAGGGGGAAGGGGCTCGTCCGGGGAGCTGTTTTTT	CASSVGGRGSSGELFF
TRBV2	-	TRBJ1-2	TRBD1	TGTGCCAGCATTACCAAAGGGACAGGGATTACCTATGGCTACACCTTC	CASITKGTGITYGYTF
TRBV27	-	TRBJ2-3	TRBD1	TGTGCCAGCAGTTTAGCCAGGGGGAAGGGCACAGATACGCAGTATTTT	CASSLARGKGTDTQYF
TRBV7-8	-	TRBJ1-1	-	TGTGCCAGCAGCTTAGCGGTGTTCGCGGGCACTGAAGCTTTCTTT	CASSLAVFAGTEAFF
TRBV6-1	-	TRBJ2-7	TRBD1	TGTGCCAGCAGCACGGGACAGGGGGCTCCTTGGGAGCAGTACTTC	CASSTGQGAPWEQYF
TRBV10-2	-	TRBJ2-7	TRBD2	TGCGCCAGCACTGGACTAGCGGGCTACGAGCAGTACTTC	CASTGLAGYEQYF
TRBV4-1	-	TRBJ2-3	-	TGCGCCAGCAGCCACGAGGGGGGGCCCAGCACAGATACGCAGTATTTT	CASSHEGGPSTDTQYF
TRBV29-1	-	TRBJ2-1	TRBD2	TGCAGCGTTGGGGAGGGACTAGCCAATGAGCAGTTCTTC	CSVGEGLANEQFF
TRBV29-1	-	TRBJ2-5	-	TGCAGCGTAGAAGGACGCGGACAAGAGACCCAGTACTTC	CSVEGRGQETQYF
TRBV5-5	-	TRBJ1-1	TRBD1	TGTGCCAGCAGCTGGACAGGGGAGAACACTGAAGCTTTCTTT	CASSWTGENTEAFF
TRBV7-9	-	TRBJ2-1	-	TGTGCCAGCCCGAATGAGCAGTTCTTC	CASPNEQFF
TRBV4-2	-	TRBJ1-1	-	TGTGCCAGCAGCCAGACGGACAGAGACACTGAAGCTTTCTTT	CASSQTDRDTEAFF
TRBV2	-	TRBJ1-2	-	TGTGCCAGCAGACCAGGGGTTGACTATGGCTACACCTTC	CASRPGVDYGYTF
TRBV9	-	TRBJ2-3	-	TGTGCCAGCAGCGTAGCGGCAGGGCCGACAGATACGCAGTATTTT	CASSVAAGPTDTQYF
TRBV7-9	-	TRBJ1-1	-	TGTGCCAGCAGTATCCTAGGGGGGAGGGGCACTGAAGCTTTCTTT	CASSILGGRGTEAFF
TRBV19	-	TRBJ2-7	TRBD1	TGTGCCAGTAGTTCAGGGGGCTACGAGCAGTACTTC	CASSSGGYEQYF
TRBV19	-	TRBJ2-7	-	TGTGCCAGTAGTGCTTCGGGATTTGCCTACGAGCAGTACTTC	CASSASGFAYEQYF
TRBV7-2	-	TRBJ1-3	-	TGTGCCAGCAGCGAGGGACTGCAACTTCGAAACACCATATATTTT	CASSEGLQLRNTIYF
TRBV19	-	TRBJ2-3	-	TGTGCCAGTAGTACTACTAGCACAGATACGCAGTATTTT	CASSTTSTDTQYF
TRBV27	-	TRBJ1-2	TRBD1	TGTGCCAGCAGTTTATCTCAGGGGGCAGGGACGGGCTACACCTTC	CASSLSQGAGTGYTF
TRBV27	-	TRBJ2-7	-	TGTGCCAGCAGCTTGTTGCCGGCCTACGAGCAGTACTTC	CASSLLPAYEQYF